The clone carrying this T cell receptor (beta chain) has ten or more counts. Its antigen is currently unknown. Quantitative barcoded 5'-RACE was used to prepare TCR beta libraries. TCRdb independently ran MiXCR on the 5' RACE reads; one entry per CDR3 protein. Among around 25,000 distinct CDR3 sequences listed, over 2% were seen once. Per germline, CDR1 SGDLS and CDR2 YYNGEE. V shed 2 bases and J shed 0 bases, with 11 bases lying between them. The CDR3 runs 15 residues. The data were obtained in a study of CD8 T cells in ankylosing spondylitis. The study, taken as a whole, reports: Earlier authors reported some of these motif variants in reactive arthritis synovial fluid and blood. Typical of ankylosing spondylitis blood, it appeared, was a TCR beta motif of about eight highly homologous variants. Peripheral blood held disease-linked clones only at relatively low frequency, and these were CD8+.

This TCR was recovered from a female donor with ankylosing spondylitis or in good health (not recorded which). The V and J genes are TRBV9 and TRBJ1-1; D is undetermined. The specimen was blood, either unsorted or a sorted T cell fraction (not recorded which). CDR3 DNA: TGTGCCAGCAGCGTGGGCGGTGTTTTGAACACTGAAGCTTTCTTT. It translates to CASSVGGVLNTEAFF.